The clone carrying this T cell receptor beta chain has at least ten counts. The antigen remains undetermined. This sample was taken from a study of T-cell reconstitution after alpha-beta-depleted transplantation in children. Study observations and caveats: Elevated TCRbeta diversity at day 60 was traced, in some patients, to surviving recipient T cells and thymic progenitors. The origin of alpha-beta T cells about two months after transplant was reportedly several hundred expanded graft clones. After one year, T-cell counts and TCRbeta diversity mostly came from new T cells.

CDR1 SQVTM and CDR2 ANQGSEA come from the germline V gene. The CDR3 contains 12 residues. V lost 7 bases and J lost 9; bases outside the gene matches: 8. Unique molecular identifiers were built into the TCRbeta library. Using its own MiXCR run on the PCR reads, TCRdb lists one record per CDR3 protein. The sample consists of some 200,000 distinct CDR3 sequences, approximately 11% of them appearing once. This TCR derives from a child under three years old with acute myeloid leukemia, due to receive a stem cell transplant. This chain connects TRBV29-1 to TRBJ2-1, with TRBD1 identical over 8 bases. The material was PBMCs, obtained before TCRalphabeta/CD19-depleted stem cell transplant. The CDR3 region has the DNA TGCAGCGCATCCAGGGGGCTAGGTGAGCAGTTCTTC. This translates into CSASRGLGEQFF.